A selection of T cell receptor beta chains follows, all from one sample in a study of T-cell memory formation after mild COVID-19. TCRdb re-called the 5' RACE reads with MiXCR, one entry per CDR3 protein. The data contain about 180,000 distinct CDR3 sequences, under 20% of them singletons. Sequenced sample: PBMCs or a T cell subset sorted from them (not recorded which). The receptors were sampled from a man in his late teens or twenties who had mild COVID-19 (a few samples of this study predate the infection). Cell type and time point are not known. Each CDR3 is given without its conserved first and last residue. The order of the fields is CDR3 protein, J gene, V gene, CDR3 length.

CDR3 protein: ASSQGRYNSPLH
J gene: TRBJ1-6
V gene: TRBV11-2
CDR3 length: 12

CDR3 protein: ASSAYGYT
J gene: TRBJ1-2
V gene: TRBV12-3/TRBV12-4
CDR3 length: 8

CDR3 protein: ASSLRVRQETQY
J gene: TRBJ2-5
V gene: TRBV5-5
CDR3 length: 12

CDR3 protein: ASSMGLADNEQF
J gene: TRBJ2-1
V gene: TRBV7-2
CDR3 length: 12

CDR3 protein: ASSLLTGGKGEKLF
J gene: TRBJ1-4
V gene: TRBV5-5
CDR3 length: 14

CDR3 protein: ASSLSGPQNIQY
J gene: TRBJ2-4
V gene: TRBV7-2
CDR3 length: 12

CDR3 protein: SARPSQEEQY
J gene: TRBJ2-7
V gene: TRBV20-1
CDR3 length: 10

CDR3 protein: ASSLSWGNTIY
J gene: TRBJ1-3
V gene: TRBV7-2
CDR3 length: 11

CDR3 protein: SVEGDRDNQETQY
J gene: TRBJ2-5
V gene: TRBV29-1
CDR3 length: 13

CDR3 protein: ASSLALAGDVGRY
J gene: TRBJ2-5
V gene: TRBV7-2
CDR3 length: 13

CDR3 protein: ARSSQGDNEQF
J gene: TRBJ2-1
V gene: TRBV7-3
CDR3 length: 11

CDR3 protein: ASSPMTGSGQPQH
J gene: TRBJ1-5
V gene: TRBV18
CDR3 length: 13

CDR3 protein: ASSQEGFDQPQH
J gene: TRBJ1-5
V gene: TRBV4-3
CDR3 length: 12

CDR3 protein: AISDGAGNEQY
J gene: TRBJ2-7
V gene: TRBV10-3
CDR3 length: 11

CDR3 protein: ASSAPGMGGNQPQH
J gene: TRBJ1-5
V gene: TRBV7-2
CDR3 length: 14

CDR3 protein: ASEVAGGHTEAF
J gene: TRBJ1-1
V gene: TRBV2
CDR3 length: 12

CDR3 protein: ASSAREGARDGYT
J gene: TRBJ1-2
V gene: TRBV7-2
CDR3 length: 13

CDR3 protein: ASRPTGIGQETQY
J gene: TRBJ2-5
V gene: TRBV5-8
CDR3 length: 13

CDR3 protein: ASSYQPDTQY
J gene: TRBJ2-3
V gene: TRBV5-6
CDR3 length: 10

CDR3 protein: ASSLAPWQNYGYT
J gene: TRBJ1-2
V gene: TRBV5-5
CDR3 length: 13

CDR3 protein: ASSSQGAANTGELF
J gene: TRBJ2-2
V gene: TRBV7-2
CDR3 length: 14

CDR3 protein: ASSVLGGQYGYT
J gene: TRBJ1-2
V gene: TRBV9
CDR3 length: 12

CDR3 protein: ATSGTSSGGPDTQY
J gene: TRBJ2-3
V gene: TRBV24-1
CDR3 length: 14

CDR3 protein: ATSRSGARLSTDTQY
J gene: TRBJ2-3
V gene: TRBV15
CDR3 length: 15

CDR3 protein: ASSRGRETEAF
J gene: TRBJ1-1
V gene: TRBV5-6
CDR3 length: 11

CDR3 protein: ASSPFTDANTGELF
J gene: TRBJ2-2
V gene: TRBV18
CDR3 length: 14

CDR3 protein: ASTGGNTDTQY
J gene: TRBJ2-3
V gene: TRBV7-3
CDR3 length: 11

CDR3 protein: ATGQGLRNEQF
J gene: TRBJ2-1
V gene: TRBV7-2
CDR3 length: 11

CDR3 protein: ASSRGGAGGDTQY
J gene: TRBJ2-3
V gene: TRBV4-3
CDR3 length: 13

CDR3 protein: ASSLGGGFDEKLF
J gene: TRBJ1-4
V gene: TRBV7-7
CDR3 length: 13

CDR3 protein: ATSDWGAGEPIEETQY
J gene: TRBJ2-5
V gene: TRBV24-1
CDR3 length: 16

CDR3 protein: SGRTSGRTEAF
J gene: TRBJ1-1
V gene: TRBV29-1
CDR3 length: 11

CDR3 protein: ASSLALSSYKEQF
J gene: TRBJ2-1
V gene: TRBV5-1
CDR3 length: 13

CDR3 protein: ASSYSNGRAAH
J gene: TRBJ1-5
V gene: TRBV6-2/TRBV6-3
CDR3 length: 11

CDR3 protein: ASSSYSETQY
J gene: TRBJ2-5
V gene: TRBV7-2
CDR3 length: 10

CDR3 protein: ASVDQSSGNTIY
J gene: TRBJ1-3
V gene: TRBV28
CDR3 length: 12

CDR3 protein: ASSLGSRDRGLDEQF
J gene: TRBJ2-1
V gene: TRBV7-2
CDR3 length: 15

CDR3 protein: ASSLDREVSGANVLT
J gene: TRBJ2-6
V gene: TRBV5-1
CDR3 length: 15

CDR3 protein: ASRPPGRANEKLF
J gene: TRBJ1-4
V gene: TRBV11-2
CDR3 length: 13

CDR3 protein: ASSIAGTGNTGELF
J gene: TRBJ2-2
V gene: TRBV11-2
CDR3 length: 14

CDR3 protein: SARTNSGNTIY
J gene: TRBJ1-3
V gene: TRBV20-1
CDR3 length: 11

CDR3 protein: ASSLENEQF
J gene: TRBJ2-1
V gene: TRBV5-4
CDR3 length: 9

CDR3 protein: ASSLGGDWSSDTQY
J gene: TRBJ2-3
V gene: TRBV7-2
CDR3 length: 14

CDR3 protein: ASSEGTGSYGYT
J gene: TRBJ1-2
V gene: TRBV6-1
CDR3 length: 12

CDR3 protein: ASSWDRGKKSYGYT
J gene: TRBJ1-2
V gene: TRBV5-6
CDR3 length: 14

CDR3 protein: ASSAGLAGVLRTQY
J gene: TRBJ2-5
V gene: TRBV5-1
CDR3 length: 14

CDR3 protein: ASSPRQGDEKLF
J gene: TRBJ1-4
V gene: TRBV9
CDR3 length: 12

CDR3 protein: ASSLEGTGQPQH
J gene: TRBJ1-5
V gene: TRBV5-1
CDR3 length: 12

CDR3 protein: ASSLDPAGNTDTQY
J gene: TRBJ2-3
V gene: TRBV5-1
CDR3 length: 14

CDR3 protein: ASSGGVGAF
J gene: TRBJ1-1
V gene: TRBV2
CDR3 length: 9

CDR3 protein: ASTSSGFNTGELF
J gene: TRBJ2-2
V gene: TRBV5-1
CDR3 length: 13

CDR3 protein: ASRTNMNRVSTEAF
J gene: TRBJ1-1
V gene: TRBV5-5
CDR3 length: 14

CDR3 protein: SAGRGRTEKLF
J gene: TRBJ1-4
V gene: TRBV20-1
CDR3 length: 11

CDR3 protein: ARGGGPYNEQF
J gene: TRBJ2-1
V gene: TRBV2
CDR3 length: 11

CDR3 protein: ASSRTENYGYT
J gene: TRBJ1-2
V gene: TRBV7-9
CDR3 length: 11

CDR3 protein: ASSLSSLAMY
J gene: TRBJ2-5
V gene: TRBV7-8
CDR3 length: 10

CDR3 protein: ASSYSPGNSYNSPLH
J gene: TRBJ1-6
V gene: TRBV6-5
CDR3 length: 15